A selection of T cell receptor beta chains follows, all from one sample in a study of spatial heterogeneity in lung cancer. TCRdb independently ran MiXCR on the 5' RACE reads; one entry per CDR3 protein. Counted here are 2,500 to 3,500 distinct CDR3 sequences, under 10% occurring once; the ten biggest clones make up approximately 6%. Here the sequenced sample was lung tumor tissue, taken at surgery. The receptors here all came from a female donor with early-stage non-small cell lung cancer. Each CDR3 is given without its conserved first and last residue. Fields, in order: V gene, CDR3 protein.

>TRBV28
ASGFPIEKLF
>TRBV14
ASSQPGGQETQY
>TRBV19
ASSPNEKLF
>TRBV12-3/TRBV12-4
ASSLSGGLYT
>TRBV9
ASSVGQEVSYNEQF
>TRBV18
ASSPTPGVSYNEQF
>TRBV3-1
ASRRQGQNTEAF
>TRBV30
AWSVLQESSYNSPLH
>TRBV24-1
ATSPPTRNTGELF
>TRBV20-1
SARDLGSGGPVAEQY
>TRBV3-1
ASSQTLRMDNEQF
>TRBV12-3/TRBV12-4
ASTRHNSRDNEQF
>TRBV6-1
ASSGRQRGF
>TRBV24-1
ATSDLGRREKLF
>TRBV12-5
ASGSTDGYNSPLH
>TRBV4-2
ASTNPSTGELF
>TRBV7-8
ASSKYLVPGQGDLPYEQY
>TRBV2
ASRLLTNTEAF
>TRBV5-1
ASSLGHRNTGELF
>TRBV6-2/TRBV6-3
ASSPIWDAWTPQHSNQPQH
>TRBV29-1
SVGTGIYEQY
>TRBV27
ASSSGTGTRNYGYT
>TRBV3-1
ASSQGSRASSYNEQF
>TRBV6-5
ASSYSSGGTYNEQF
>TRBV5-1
ASRFSEGAEQY
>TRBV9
ASSVGTENQPQH
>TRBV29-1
SVRGTGRERLF
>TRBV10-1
ASSVMAGGPTDTQY
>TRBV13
ASSSRQSSYNEQF
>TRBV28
ASSGPRDTIY
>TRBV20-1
SARSTGTMNTEAF
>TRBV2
ASTPRGLDEQF
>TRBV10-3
AIGGTGRLEKLF
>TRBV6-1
ASSEVGGGVETQY
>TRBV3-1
ASSQAVASWESSYNEQF
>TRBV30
AGQGRDEKLF
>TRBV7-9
ASSSLAGPNTGELF
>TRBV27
ASSPRTGVYTEAF
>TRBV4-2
ASSQDLGRGIDGYT
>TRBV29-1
SVNTGSYEQY
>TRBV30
AWSVRGEGYT
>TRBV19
ASSPAGDGNQPQH
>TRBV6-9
ASLPDRLGTQH
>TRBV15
ATSREGEYYGYT
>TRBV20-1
SARGWSTVRNQPQH
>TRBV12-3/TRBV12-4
ASSSRTGRGEPQH
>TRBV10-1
ASSEPRSGPTRYNEQF
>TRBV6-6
ASSLISSSYNSPLH
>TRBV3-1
ASSLRWGGRVTDTQY
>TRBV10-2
ASRPGTGGEKLF
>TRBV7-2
ASSLGRVEAF
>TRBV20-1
SASSGGGGGTGELF
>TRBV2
ASSVAGRESPLH
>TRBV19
ASSIMRLAGPTDTQY
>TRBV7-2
ASSLESTTLGTQY
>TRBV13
ASSSFIPGHTEAF
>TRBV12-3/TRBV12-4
ASSPPSGTHFNQPQH